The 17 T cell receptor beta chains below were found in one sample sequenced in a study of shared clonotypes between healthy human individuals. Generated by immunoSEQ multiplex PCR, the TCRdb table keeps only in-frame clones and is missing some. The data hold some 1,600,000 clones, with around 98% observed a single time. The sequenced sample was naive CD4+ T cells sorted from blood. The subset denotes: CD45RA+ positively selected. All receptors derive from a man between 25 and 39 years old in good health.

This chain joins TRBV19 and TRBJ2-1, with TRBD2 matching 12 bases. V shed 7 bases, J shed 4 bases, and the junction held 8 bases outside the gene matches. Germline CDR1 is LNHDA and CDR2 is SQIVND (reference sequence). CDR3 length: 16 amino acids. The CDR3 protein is CASTILAGGPYNEQFF. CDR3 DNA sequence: TGTGCCAGTACGATTCTAGCGGGAGGGCCTTACAATGAGCAGTTCTTC.

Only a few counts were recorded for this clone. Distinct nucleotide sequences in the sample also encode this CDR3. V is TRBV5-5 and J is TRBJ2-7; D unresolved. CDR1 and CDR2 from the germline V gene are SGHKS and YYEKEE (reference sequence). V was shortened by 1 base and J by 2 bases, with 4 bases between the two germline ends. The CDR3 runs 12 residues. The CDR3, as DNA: TGTGCCAGCAGCTTGTCCGCCTACGAGCAGTACTTC. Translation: CASSLSAYEQYF.

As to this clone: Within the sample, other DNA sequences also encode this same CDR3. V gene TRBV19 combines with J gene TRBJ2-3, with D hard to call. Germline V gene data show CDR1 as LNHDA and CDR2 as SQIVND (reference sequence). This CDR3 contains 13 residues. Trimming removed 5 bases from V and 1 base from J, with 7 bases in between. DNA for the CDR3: TGTGCCAGTAGTTCGACCGGCACAGATACGCAGTATTTT. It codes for CASSSTGTDTQYF.

CDR3 residues: CASSYGGDYGYTF. CDR3 nucleotide sequence: TGCGCCAGCAGCTATGGAGGGGACTATGGCTACACCTTC. This chain uses TRBV5-1 with TRBJ1-2, with TRBD1 as a possible D gene (5 bases). The CDR3 runs to 13 residues. V was clipped by 3 bases and J by 3 bases, with 9 bases between them. Germline V lookup: CDR1 SGHRS, CDR2 YFSETQ.

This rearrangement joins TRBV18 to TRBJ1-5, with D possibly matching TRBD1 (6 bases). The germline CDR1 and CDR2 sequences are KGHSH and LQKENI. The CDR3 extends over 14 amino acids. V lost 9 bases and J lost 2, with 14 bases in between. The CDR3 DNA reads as TGTGCCAGTCAGGACAGCGGCGGCAATCAGCCCCAGCATTTT. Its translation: CASQDSGGNQPQHF.

The CDR3 here is CASSLGDSDYYEQYF. The CDR3 region has the DNA TGTGCCAGCAGCTTAGGGGATAGCGATTACTACGAGCAGTACTTC. The V and J genes are TRBV7-9 and TRBJ2-7; possibly TRBD2 for D (5 bases). The CDR3 sequence is 15 residues long. The V gene's germline CDR1 is SEHNR and CDR2 FQNEAQ (reference sequence). V was pared by 1 base and J by 3 bases, with 13 bases between.

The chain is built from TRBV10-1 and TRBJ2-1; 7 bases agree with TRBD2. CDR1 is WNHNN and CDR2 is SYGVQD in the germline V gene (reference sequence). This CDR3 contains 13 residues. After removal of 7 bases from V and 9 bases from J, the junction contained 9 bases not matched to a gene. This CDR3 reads CASTGRLGGEQFF. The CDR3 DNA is TGCGCCAGCACCGGGAGGCTCGGGGGTGAGCAGTTCTTC.

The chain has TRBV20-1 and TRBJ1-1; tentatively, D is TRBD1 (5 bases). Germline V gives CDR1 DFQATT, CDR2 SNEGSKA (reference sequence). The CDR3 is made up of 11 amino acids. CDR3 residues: CGALGDTEAFF. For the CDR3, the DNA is TGCGGGGCCCTCGGGGACACTGAAGCTTTCTTT.

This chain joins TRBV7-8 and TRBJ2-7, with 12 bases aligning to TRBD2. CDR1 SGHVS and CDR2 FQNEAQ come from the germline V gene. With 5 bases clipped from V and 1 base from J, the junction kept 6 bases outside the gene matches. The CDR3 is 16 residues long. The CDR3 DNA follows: TGTGCCAGCAGCGTCATAGGGACTAGCGGGTCCTACGAGCAGTACTTC. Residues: CASSVIGTSGSYEQYF.

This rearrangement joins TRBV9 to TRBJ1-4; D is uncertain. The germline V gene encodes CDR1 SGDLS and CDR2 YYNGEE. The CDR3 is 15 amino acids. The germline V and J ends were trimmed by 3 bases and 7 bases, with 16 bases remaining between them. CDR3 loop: CASSDQASGFEKLFF. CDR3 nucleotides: TGTGCCAGCAGCGATCAGGCCTCCGGGTTTGAAAAACTGTTTTTT.

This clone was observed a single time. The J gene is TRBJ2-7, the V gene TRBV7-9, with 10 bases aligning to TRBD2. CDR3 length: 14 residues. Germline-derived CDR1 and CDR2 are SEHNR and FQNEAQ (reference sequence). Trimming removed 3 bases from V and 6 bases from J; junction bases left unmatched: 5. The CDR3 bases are TGTGCCAGCAGCTTGCTAGCGGGAGTCCGCGAGCAGTACTTC. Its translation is CASSLLAGVREQYF.

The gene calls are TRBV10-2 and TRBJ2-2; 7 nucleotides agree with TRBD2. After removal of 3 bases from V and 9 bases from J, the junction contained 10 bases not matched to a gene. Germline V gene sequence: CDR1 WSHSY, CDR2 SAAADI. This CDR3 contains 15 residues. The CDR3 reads CASSEPTSHFRELFF. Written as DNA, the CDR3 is TGCGCCAGCAGTGAACCGACTAGCCACTTCAGGGAGCTGTTTTTT.

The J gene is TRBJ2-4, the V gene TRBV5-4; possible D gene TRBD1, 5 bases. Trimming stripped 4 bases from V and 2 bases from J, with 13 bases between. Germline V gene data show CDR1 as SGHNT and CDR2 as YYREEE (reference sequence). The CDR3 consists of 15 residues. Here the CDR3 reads CASSAAKGSKNIQYF. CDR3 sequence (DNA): TGTGCCAGCAGCGCAGCAAAGGGGTCCAAAAACATTCAGTACTTC.

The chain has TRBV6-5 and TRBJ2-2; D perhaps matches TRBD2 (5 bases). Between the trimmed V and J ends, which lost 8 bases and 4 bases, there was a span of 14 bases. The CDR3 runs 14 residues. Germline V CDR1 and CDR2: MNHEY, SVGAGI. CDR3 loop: CASRRGWGTGELFF. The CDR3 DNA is TGTGCCAGCCGTAGAGGGTGGGGCACCGGGGAGCTGTTTTTT.

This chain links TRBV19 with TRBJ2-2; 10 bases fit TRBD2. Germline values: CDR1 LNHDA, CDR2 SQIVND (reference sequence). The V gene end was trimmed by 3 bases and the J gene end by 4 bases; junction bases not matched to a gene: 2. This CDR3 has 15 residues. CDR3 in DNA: TGTGCCAGTAGTATCCGGACTAGCGGCACCGGGGAGCTGTTTTTT. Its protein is CASSIRTSGTGELFF.

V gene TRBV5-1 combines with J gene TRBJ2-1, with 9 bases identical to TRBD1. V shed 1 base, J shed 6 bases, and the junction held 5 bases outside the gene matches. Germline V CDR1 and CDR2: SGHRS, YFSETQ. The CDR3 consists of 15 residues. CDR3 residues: CASSLRGDRANEQFF. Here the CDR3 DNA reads TGCGCCAGCAGCTTGCGGGGGGACAGGGCCAATGAGCAGTTCTTC. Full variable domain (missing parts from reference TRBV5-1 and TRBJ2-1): KAGVTQTPRYLIKTRGQQVTLSCSPISGHRSVSWYQQTPGQGLQFLFEYFSETQRNKGNFPGRFSGRQFSNSRSEMNVSTLELGDSALYLCASSLRGDRANEQFFGPGTRLTVL.

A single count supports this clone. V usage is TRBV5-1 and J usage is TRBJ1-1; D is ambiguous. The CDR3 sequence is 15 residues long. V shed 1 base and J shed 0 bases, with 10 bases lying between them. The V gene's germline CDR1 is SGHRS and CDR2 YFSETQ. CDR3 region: CASSLRNPLNTEAFF. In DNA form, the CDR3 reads TGCGCCAGCAGCTTGAGAAATCCTCTGAACACTGAAGCTTTCTTT.